The clone carrying this T cell receptor (beta chain) was observed many times. The antigen is unknown. The data belong to a study of T cells after yellow fever vaccination. Overall study context: Preparation used SMART-Seq v4 Ultra Low Input for the low-cell-number fractions.

Between the trimmed V and J ends, which lost 6 bases and 3 bases, there was a span of 14 bases. CDR3 size: 14 residues. General study results and limits: Clonotype sharing between CD4 and CD8 compartments was small. A large majority of primary-vaccination clones showed up again after the booster (approximately 95% CD4, around 88% CD8).

The TCR cDNA carried a universal primer site and UMIs from 5'RACE template switching. One entry per CDR3 protein, called by TCRdb with MiXCR from the 5' RACE reads. The table lists approximately 74,000 distinct CDR3 sequences, around 5% of them singletons. The sample consisted of CD4+ T cells sorted from PBMCs, taken less than 16 days after the first yellow fever vaccination. The J gene is TRBJ1-1, the V gene TRBV12-3 or TRBV12-4; weak D call: TRBD1 (5 bases). This receptor was obtained from a man aged 18 to 35 who received the YFV17D yellow fever vaccine. CDR3 DNA: TGTGCCAGCAGCCTAGGGCAGGGACACACTGAAGCTTTCTTT. As protein: CASSLGQGHTEAFF.